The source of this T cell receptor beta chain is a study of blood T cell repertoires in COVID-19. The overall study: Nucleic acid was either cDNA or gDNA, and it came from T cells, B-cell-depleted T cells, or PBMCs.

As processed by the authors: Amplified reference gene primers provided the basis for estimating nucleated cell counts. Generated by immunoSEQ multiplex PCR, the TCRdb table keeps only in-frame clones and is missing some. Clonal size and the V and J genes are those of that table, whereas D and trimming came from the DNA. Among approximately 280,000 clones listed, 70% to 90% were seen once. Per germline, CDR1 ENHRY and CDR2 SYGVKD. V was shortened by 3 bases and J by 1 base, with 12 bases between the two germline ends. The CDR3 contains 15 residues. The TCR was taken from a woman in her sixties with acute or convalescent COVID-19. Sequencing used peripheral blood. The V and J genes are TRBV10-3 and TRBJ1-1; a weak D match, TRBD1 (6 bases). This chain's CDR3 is CAISDETRGNTEAFF. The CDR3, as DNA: TGTGCCATCAGTGACGAAACCAGGGGGAACACTGAAGCTTTCTTT.